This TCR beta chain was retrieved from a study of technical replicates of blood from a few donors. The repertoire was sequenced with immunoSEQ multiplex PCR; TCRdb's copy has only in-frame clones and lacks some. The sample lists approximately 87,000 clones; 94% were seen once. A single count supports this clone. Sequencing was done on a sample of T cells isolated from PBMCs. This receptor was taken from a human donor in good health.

CDR3 in DNA: TGTGCCAGTGGCCGGACAGGCGAATATCAGCCCCAGCATTTT. Protein sequence: CASGRTGEYQPQHF. The rearrangement links TRBV19 to TRBJ1-5; 7 nucleotides agree with TRBD1. With V trimmed by 8 bases and J by 5 bases, 9 bases remained unmatched. Germline lookup yields CDR1 LNHDA and CDR2 SQIVND (reference sequence). CDR3 length: 14 amino acids.